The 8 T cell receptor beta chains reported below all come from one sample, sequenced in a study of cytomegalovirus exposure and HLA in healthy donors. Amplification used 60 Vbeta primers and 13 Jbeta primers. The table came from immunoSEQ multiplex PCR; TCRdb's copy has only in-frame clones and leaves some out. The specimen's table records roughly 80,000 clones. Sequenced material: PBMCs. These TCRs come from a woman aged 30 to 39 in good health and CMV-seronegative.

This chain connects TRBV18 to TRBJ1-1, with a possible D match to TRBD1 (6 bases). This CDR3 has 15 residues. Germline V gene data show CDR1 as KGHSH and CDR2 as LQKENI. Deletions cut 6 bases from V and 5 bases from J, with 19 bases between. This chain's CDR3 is CASSPAGARRTEAFF. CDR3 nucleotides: TGTGCCAGCTCCCCAGCAGGGGCCCGTCGTACTGAAGCTTTCTTT.

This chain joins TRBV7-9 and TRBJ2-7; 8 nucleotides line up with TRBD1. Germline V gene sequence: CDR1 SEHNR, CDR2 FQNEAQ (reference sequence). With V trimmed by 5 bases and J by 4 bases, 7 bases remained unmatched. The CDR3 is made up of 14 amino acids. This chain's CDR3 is CASSPSTGAYEQYF. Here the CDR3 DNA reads TGTGCCAGCAGCCCGTCGACAGGGGCATACGAGCAGTACTTC. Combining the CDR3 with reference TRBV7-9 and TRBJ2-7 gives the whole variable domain DTGVSQNPRHKITKRGQNVTFRCDPISEHNRLYWYRQTLGQGPEFLTYFQNEAQLEKSRLLSDRFSAERPKGSFSTLEIQRTEQGDSAMYLCASSPSTGAYEQYFGPGTRLTVT.

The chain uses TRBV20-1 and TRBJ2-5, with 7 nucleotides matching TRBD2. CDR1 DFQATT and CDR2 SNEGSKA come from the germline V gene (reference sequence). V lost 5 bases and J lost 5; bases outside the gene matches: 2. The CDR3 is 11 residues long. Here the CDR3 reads CSADSGETQYF. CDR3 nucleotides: TGCAGTGCTGATAGCGGGGAGACCCAGTACTTC.

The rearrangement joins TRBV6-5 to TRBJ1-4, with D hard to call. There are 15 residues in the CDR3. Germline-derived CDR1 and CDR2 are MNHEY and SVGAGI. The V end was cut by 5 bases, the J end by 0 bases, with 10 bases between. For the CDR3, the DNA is TGTGCCAGCAGTAGACGACGGGCAACTAATGAAAAACTGTTTTTT. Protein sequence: CASSRRRATNEKLFF.

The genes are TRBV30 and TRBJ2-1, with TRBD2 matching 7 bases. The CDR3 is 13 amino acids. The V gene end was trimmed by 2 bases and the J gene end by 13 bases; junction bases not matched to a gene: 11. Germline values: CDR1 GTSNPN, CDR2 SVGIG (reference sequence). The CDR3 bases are TGTGCCTGGAGTCGAGGGAGGGACGTAAAACAGTTCTTC. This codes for CAWSRGRDVKQFF.

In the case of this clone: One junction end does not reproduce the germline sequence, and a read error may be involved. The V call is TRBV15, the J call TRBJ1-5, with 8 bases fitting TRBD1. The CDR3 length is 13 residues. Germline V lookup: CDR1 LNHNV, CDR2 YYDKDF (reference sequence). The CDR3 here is CATSVKTGGFLNF. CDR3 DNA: TGTGCCACCAGCGTTAAAACAGGGGGTTTTTTGAATTTT.

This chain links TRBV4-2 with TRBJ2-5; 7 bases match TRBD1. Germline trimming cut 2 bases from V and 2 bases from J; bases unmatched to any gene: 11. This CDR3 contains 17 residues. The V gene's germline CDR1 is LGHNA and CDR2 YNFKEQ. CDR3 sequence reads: CASSQLSRPGQQETQYF. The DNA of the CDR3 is TGTGCCAGCAGCCAACTCTCCCGGCCGGGACAGCAAGAGACCCAGTACTTC.

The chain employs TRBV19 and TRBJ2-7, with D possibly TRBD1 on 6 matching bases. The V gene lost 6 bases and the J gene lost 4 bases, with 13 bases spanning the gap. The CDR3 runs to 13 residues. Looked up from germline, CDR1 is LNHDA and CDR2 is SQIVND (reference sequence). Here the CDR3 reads CASRGRGVYEQYF. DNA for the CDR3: TGTGCCAGTAGGGGCAGGGGAGTGTACGAGCAGTACTTC.